The 29 T cell receptor beta chains below all came from one sample that was sequenced in a study of a mutant IDH1 vaccine in newly diagnosed glioma. These TCRs' antigens remain unknown. Profiled with immunoSEQ multiplex PCR; TCRdb holds only in-frame clones, not every one. The table has 77,000 or so clones, approximately 89% seen once. Time point meaning: week 23, last vaccination. The vaccine gave 300 ug of a 20-mer mutant IDH1 peptide subcutaneously per dose. Sequencing used PBMCs, obtained from a glioma patient whose treatment included an IDH1 peptide vaccine. The receptor source for this set is a woman aged 45-65 years with glioma.

The chain couples TRBV18 to TRBJ2-5; TRBD1 matches at 7 bases. The CDR3 contains 14 residues. The V and J ends lost 6 bases and 3 bases, in that order; junction bases with no gene match: 7. Per the germline V gene, CDR1 is KGHSH and CDR2 is LQKENI. CDR3 sequence (DNA): TGTGCCAGCTCCTTTAACAGGGGCGAAGAGACCCAGTACTTC. It yields the protein CASSFNRGEETQYF.

V and J are TRBV19 and TRBJ2-2; 7 nucleotides align to TRBD1. CDR3 length: 14 residues. V lost 3 bases, J lost 5 bases, and 3 bases stayed unmatched. CDR1 is LNHDA and CDR2 is SQIVND in the germline V gene (reference sequence). The CDR3 protein is CASSIVRGTGELFF. CDR3 bases: TGTGCCAGTAGTATCGTCAGGGGGACCGGGGAGCTGTTTTTT.

The table lists this clone with a few counts. This sequence joins TRBV10-2 and TRBJ1-5; a weak D match, TRBD1 (6 bases). The V gene lost 2 bases and the J gene lost 1 base, with 9 bases spanning the gap. The CDR3 has 15 amino acids. Looked up from germline, CDR1 is WSHSY and CDR2 is SAAADI. The CDR3 is CASSEDRWSNQPQHF. As DNA, the CDR3 is TGCGCCAGCAGTGAGGACAGGTGGAGCAATCAGCCCCAGCATTTT.

J is TRBJ2-7 and V is TRBV9; 7 bases align to TRBD1. The CDR3 covers 14 residues. After removal of 3 bases from V and 1 base from J, the junction contained 4 bases not matched to a gene. Germline values: CDR1 SGDLS, CDR2 YYNGEE. This CDR3 reads CASSEGQFSYEQYF. CDR3 DNA: TGTGCCAGCAGCGAGGGACAGTTTTCCTACGAGCAGTACTTC. The full variable domain, completed using reference TRBV9 and TRBJ2-7, is DSGVTQTPKHLITATGQRVTLRCSPRSGDLSVYWYQQSLDQGLQFLIQYYNGEERAKGNILERFSAQQFPDLHSELNLSSLELGDSALYFCASSEGQFSYEQYFGPGTRLTVT.

This clone was seen a handful of times. The chain combines TRBV6-1 with TRBJ2-2; perhaps D is TRBD1 or TRBD2 (5 bases each). Trimming removed 6 bases from V and 5 bases from J, with 10 bases in between. CDR1 and CDR2 (germline): MNHNS, SASEGT. The CDR3 spans 13 residues. CDR3: CASSKRGTGELFF. The CDR3 nucleotides are TGTGCCAGCAGCAAGAGGGGTACCGGGGAGCTGTTTTTT.

The gene calls are TRBV11-2 and TRBJ1-5; D may be TRBD1 (5 bases). This CDR3 contains 15 residues. Germline lookup yields CDR1 SGHAT and CDR2 FQNNGV. V lost 4 bases and J lost 4, with 14 bases in between. In DNA form, the CDR3 reads TGTGCCAGCAGCTCAGGGACGAGGGAAAATCAGCCCCAGCATTTT. It translates to CASSSGTRENQPQHF. The whole variable domain, filled in from reference TRBV11-2 and TRBJ1-5, reads EAGVAQSPRYKIIEKRQSVAFWCNPISGHATLYWYQQILGQGPKLLIQFQNNGVVDDSQLPKDRFSAERLKGVDSTLKIQPAKLEDSAVYLCASSSGTRENQPQHFGDGTRLSIL.

J is TRBJ2-7 and V is TRBV11-2, with no clear D. CDR3 length equals 12 residues. Per germline, CDR1 SGHAT and CDR2 FQNNGV. V lost 6 bases and J lost 7, with 13 bases in between. CDR3: CASSPAPYEQYF. The CDR3 coding sequence is TGTGCCAGCAGTCCCGCCCCTTATGAGCAGTACTTC.

The chain couples TRBV30 to TRBJ2-2, with 7 bases lining up with TRBD2. CDR1 GTSNPN and CDR2 SVGIG come from the germline V gene (reference sequence). The CDR3 contains 15 residues. Trimming took 1 base from V and 1 from J; bases not matched to a gene: 3. As DNA, the CDR3 is TGTGCCTGGAGTGAGGGCGGGGGGAACACCGGGGAGCTGTTTTTT. Translating it yields CAWSEGGGNTGELFF.

The chain joins TRBV27 to TRBJ2-1; tentative D call: TRBD1 (6 bases). The CDR3 is 15 amino acids. Trimming took off 1 base at V and 4 bases at J, with 11 bases between the two ends. Germline V lookup: CDR1 MNHEY, CDR2 SMNVEV (reference sequence). The CDR3 bases are TGTGCCAGCAGTTTATTTCAGGGGCGGTACAATGAGCAGTTCTTC. Its protein is CASSLFQGRYNEQFF.

The chain links TRBV29-1 to TRBJ1-2, with TRBD1 as a possible D gene (5 bases). The CDR3 is made up of 12 amino acids. Trimming stripped 0 bases from V and 8 bases from J, with 10 bases between. Per germline, CDR1 SQVTM and CDR2 ANQGSEA. The CDR3 is CSVEEGGRGYTF. The CDR3 region has the DNA TGCAGCGTTGAAGAGGGGGGTAGGGGCTACACCTTC.

The chain joins TRBV18 to TRBJ1-2; D uncertain. Germline V gene lookup returns CDR1 KGHSH and CDR2 LQKENI. The CDR3 runs to 13 residues. Trimming took off 5 bases at V and 0 bases at J, with 7 bases between the two ends. The DNA for the CDR3 is TGTGCCAGCTCATTGGACGCTAACTATGGCTACACCTTC. Its protein product is CASSLDANYGYTF.

The chain employs TRBV18 and TRBJ2-3, with TRBD2 matching 9 bases. Trimming removed 6 bases from V and 2 bases from J; junction bases left unmatched: 3. The CDR3 spans 14 residues. The V gene's germline CDR1 is KGHSH and CDR2 LQKENI. This CDR3 is CASSRGGPTDTQYF. The CDR3 DNA sequence: TGTGCCAGCTCGCGGGGGGGGCCCACAGATACGCAGTATTTT. Variable domain in full (rest from reference TRBV18 and TRBJ2-3): NAGVMQNPRHLVRRRGQEARLRCSPMKGHSHVYWYRQLPEEGLKFMVYLQKENIIDESGMPKERFSAEFPKEGPSILRIQQVVRGDSAAYFCASSRGGPTDTQYFGPGTRLTVL.

The V gene is TRBV2, the J gene TRBJ2-5, with TRBD1 matching over 11 bases. Germline V CDR1 and CDR2: SNHLY, FYNNEI. V lost 3 bases and J lost 5; bases outside the gene matches: 5. The CDR3 has 15 amino acids. This CDR3 reads CASSEEGTGGETQYF. CDR3 sequence (DNA): TGTGCCAGCAGTGAGGAGGGGACAGGGGGGGAGACCCAGTACTTC.

The chain is built from TRBV19 and TRBJ1-2; TRBD1 agrees at 7 bases. This CDR3 region has 11 residues. The germline V gene has CDR1 LNHDA and CDR2 SQIVND (reference sequence). J gave up 8 bases and V 5 bases, and 2 bases lay outside the gene matches. The CDR3 DNA follows: TGTGCCAGTAGTGGAGGGGGCGGCTACACCTTC. It translates to CASSGGGGYTF.

This clone was counted between two and nine times. The chain carries TRBV30 and TRBJ1-2, with 8 bases fitting TRBD1. The CDR3 covers 12 residues. The J segment lost 7 bases and the V segment lost 3 bases, leaving 4 bases of the junction unmatched. CDR1 GTSNPN and CDR2 SVGIG come from the germline V gene (reference sequence). For the CDR3, the DNA is TGTGCCTGGAGCCCAGGGGGCCTTGGCTACACCTTC. It is translated as CAWSPGGLGYTF.

V and J are TRBV4-1 and TRBJ2-3, with D hard to call. With 0 bases removed from V and 8 bases from J, the gap between germline ends came to 30 bases. The CDR3 extends over 20 amino acids. Per germline, CDR1 MGHRA and CDR2 YSYEKL. CDR3 sequence: CASSQDPTTSGYRAEVTQYF. CDR3 sequence (DNA): TGCGCCAGCAGCCAAGACCCAACCACTTCGGGTTATCGGGCTGAGGTTACGCAGTATTTT.

The chain carries TRBV11-1 and TRBJ2-7; TRBD1 aligns across 9 bases. V was pared by 7 bases and J by 2 bases, with 12 bases of the junction left unmatched. The CDR3 runs to 16 residues. CDR1 and CDR2 (germline): SGHAT, FQDESV (reference sequence). The CDR3 DNA follows: TGTGCCAGCACCAGGACCATGGGACAGGGCCCCTACGAGCAGTACTTC. This translates into CASTRTMGQGPYEQYF.

The chain has TRBV28 and TRBJ2-3, with TRBD1 matching 7 bases. Looked up from germline, CDR1 is MDHEN and CDR2 is SYDVKM. J lost 0 bases, V lost 5 bases, and 8 bases had no gene match. This CDR3 has 16 amino acids. Written as DNA, the CDR3 is TGTGCCAGCAGTCCGTGGACAGGACTTAGCACAGATACGCAGTATTTT. Amino acid sequence: CASSPWTGLSTDTQYF.

V and J are TRBV18 and TRBJ2-1, with 9 positions matching TRBD2. J gave up 0 bases and V 0 bases, and 3 bases lay outside the gene matches. Germline V gives CDR1 KGHSH, CDR2 LQKENI. There are 17 residues in the CDR3. CDR3 region: CASSPPSGRSSYNEQFF. The CDR3 nucleotides are TGTGCCAGCTCACCACCGAGCGGGAGGAGCTCCTACAATGAGCAGTTCTTC.

This chain links TRBV27 with TRBJ2-3; 10 bases align to TRBD2. V dropped 7 bases and J dropped 4; count of bases not matched to a gene: 5. The V gene's germline CDR1 is MNHEY and CDR2 SMNVEV (reference sequence). CDR3 length: 14 amino acids. The CDR3 is CASTRSGRADTQYF. CDR3 nucleotides: TGTGCCAGCACCCGCAGCGGGAGGGCAGATACGCAGTATTTT.

The V gene is TRBV5-6, the J gene TRBJ2-2, with no clear D. The CDR3 is 15 residues long. Per germline, CDR1 SGHDT and CDR2 YYEEEE. Between the trimmed V and J ends, which lost 1 base and 4 bases, there was a span of 11 bases. CDR3: CASSLLQVSTGELFF. The CDR3 DNA sequence: TGTGCCAGCAGCTTGTTGCAGGTAAGCACCGGGGAGCTGTTTTTT.

V is TRBV11-3 and J is TRBJ2-3; D remains unclear. The germline V gene encodes CDR1 SGHNT and CDR2 YENEEA. V was trimmed by 5 bases and J by 4 bases, leaving 13 bases between them. The CDR3 is 14 amino acids. CDR3 sequence: CASSPRAASDTQYF. CDR3 in DNA: TGTGCCAGCAGCCCCCGTGCAGCTTCAGATACGCAGTATTTT.

The rearrangement uses TRBV9 and TRBJ2-3; tentatively, D is TRBD2 (5 bases). CDR1 is SGDLS and CDR2 is YYNGEE in the germline V gene. V was clipped by 3 bases and J by 6 bases, with 14 bases between them. The CDR3 loop spans 14 amino acids. CDR3: CASSANARGDTQYF. The DNA for the CDR3 is TGTGCCAGCAGCGCAAACGCACGAGGGGATACGCAGTATTTT.

The chain couples TRBV27 to TRBJ2-5; TRBD2 aligns across 11 bases. The germline V gene encodes CDR1 MNHEY and CDR2 SMNVEV (reference sequence). This CDR3 spans 15 amino acids. V shed 6 bases and J 4 bases; nucleotides not matched to a gene: 7. CDR3 in DNA: TGTGCCAGCAGCCGAACTAGCGGGGGAAGAGAGACCCAGTACTTC. Translating gives CASSRTSGGRETQYF.

The rearrangement uses TRBV10-2 and TRBJ2-3; D gene unclear. The CDR3 has 13 amino acids. CDR1 is WSHSY and CDR2 is SAAADI in the germline V gene. The V end was cut by 5 bases, the J end by 0 bases, with 6 bases between. The CDR3 nucleotides are TGCGCCAGCAGTTACTCTAGCACAGATACGCAGTATTTT. Its translation: CASSYSSTDTQYF.

The chain uses TRBV5-1 and TRBJ2-7; the D gene could be TRBD1 or TRBD2 (5 bases each). Trimming took off 3 bases at V and 2 bases at J, with 9 bases between the two ends. The CDR3 consists of 13 residues. The germline CDR1 and CDR2 sequences are SGHRS and YFSETQ. CDR3 sequence reads: CASSWDGTYEQYF. The CDR3 DNA is TGCGCCAGCAGCTGGGACGGTACCTACGAGCAGTACTTC.

The chain couples TRBV7-3 to TRBJ1-1; D might be TRBD1 (6 bases). This CDR3 is 12 amino acids long. CDR1 SGHTA and CDR2 FQGTGA come from the germline V gene. Trimming pared 5 bases from V and 11 bases from J, leaving 15 bases between. The CDR3 nucleotides are TGTGCCAGCAGCCGACCCCCAGGGGAGGCTTTCTTT. Protein product: CASSRPPGEAFF.

This clone came up a few times. CDR3 sequence: CASSVGGTDTQYF. The CDR3 DNA sequence: TGTGCCAGCAGCGTAGGGGGCACAGATACGCAGTATTTT. The genes are TRBV9 and TRBJ2-3; D not certain. V shed 0 bases and J shed 1 base, with 3 bases lying between them. CDR3 length: 13 residues. The germline V gene encodes CDR1 SGDLS and CDR2 YYNGEE.

CDR3 loop: CASTEQGGELFF. CDR3 nucleotides: TGTGCCAGTACCGAGCAGGGCGGGGAGCTGTTTTTT. J is TRBJ2-2 and V is TRBV19, with TRBD1 as a possible D gene (5 bases). CDR1 and CDR2 (germline): LNHDA, SQIVND (reference sequence). Trimming removed 7 bases from V and 7 bases from J, with 10 bases in between. This CDR3 contains 12 residues.